Listed below are T cell receptor beta chains from one sample, sequenced in a study of OX40 agonist ivuxolimab in advanced cancers. TCRdb's copy holds only in-frame clones and misses some; the assay was immunoSEQ multiplex PCR. The sample includes about 77,000 clones, around 86% of them seen just once. The source was CD4+ or CD8+ T cells sorted from blood, collected in a trial of the OX40 agonist ivuxolimab. Source of these receptors: an adult with an advanced solid tumor such as melanoma, head and neck, liver or kidney cancer. Both conserved end residues are part of each CDR3. The order of the fields is V gene, D gene, J gene, clone size, CDR3 DNA, CDR3 protein. D genes are given only for firm matches. Size is omitted from some rows. Given values are once, few, many or a class for expanded clones.

>TRBV7-9|NA|TRBJ2-2|once
TGTGCCAGCAGCTTAACGCACAGGGCCACCGGGGAGCTGTTTTTT
CASSLTHRATGELFF
>TRBV4-1|TRBD1|TRBJ1-1|NA
TGCGCCAGCAGCCATCCATATAGGGGGCGTAACGCTGAAGCTTTCTTT
CASSHPYRGRNAEAFF
>TRBV5-1|TRBD2|TRBJ2-5|NA
TGCGCCAGCAGCTCCTCTAGCGGGAGTCGGGAGACCCAGTACTTC
CASSSSSGSRETQYF
>TRBV5-1|NA|TRBJ2-7|NA
TGCGCCAGCAGCTTGGAGTGGACACTTGGGGACTACGAGCAGTACTTC
CASSLEWTLGDYEQYF
>TRBV4-2|TRBD1|TRBJ1-5|NA
TGTGCCAGCAGCAGGGACAGGGACAATCAGCCCCAGCATTTT
CASSRDRDNQPQHF
>TRBV6-6|NA|TRBJ2-5|NA
TGTGCCAGCGCTGAGGGGTTCGGGGAGACCCAGTACTTC
CASAEGFGETQYF
>TRBV2|NA|TRBJ1-1|NA
TGTGCCAGCAGAGCCGCAACAGGGCCAAACACTGAAGCTTTCTTT
CASRAATGPNTEAFF
>TRBV27|NA|TRBJ1-1|NA
TGTGCCAGCACTCTTTTGGGGGGGACCACTGAAGCTTTCTTT
CASTLLGGTTEAFF
>TRBV7-9|NA|TRBJ1-4|few
TGTGCCAGCAGTCCACTTGATGAAAAACTGTTTTTT
CASSPLDEKLFF
>TRBV11-2|TRBD1|TRBJ1-5|NA
TGTGCCAGCAGCTCGGGACAGGATAGCAATCAGCCCCAGCATTTT
CASSSGQDSNQPQHF
>TRBV7-2|NA|TRBJ2-1|NA
TGTGCCAGCAGCTTAGGGACTAGGGGGTACAATGAGCAGTTCTTC
CASSLGTRGYNEQFF
>TRBV5-1|TRBD1|TRBJ1-4|NA
TGCGCCAGCAGCCCCCGACAGGGCCTTTCGAGGAAACTGTTTTTT
CASSPRQGLSRKLFF
>TRBV27|NA|TRBJ1-2|few
TGTGCCAGCAGTTCCCGCGGGGGGGGCTACACCTTC
CASSSRGGGYTF
>TRBV7-9|TRBD1|TRBJ1-5|NA
TGTGCCAGCAGCGCCCGGGACAGGGGGCAGGGTCAGCCCCAGCATTTT
CASSARDRGQGQPQHF